The 24 T cell receptor beta chains listed next were all sequenced from one sample in a study of technical replicates of blood from several donors. Data came from immunoSEQ multiplex PCR; TCRdb stores just in-frame clones and leaves some out. This sample has tens of thousands of clones, with 90% to 95% found just once. The sequencing sample was made of PBMCs. The receptors were sampled from a human donor in good health. Some clones in this sample may be carry-over from other donors' samples.

This sequence joins TRBV28 and TRBJ1-1; 10 bases are shared with TRBD1. This CDR3 contains 14 residues. Unmatched junction bases numbered 7, after V lost 6 bases and J lost 6 bases. Germline-derived CDR1 and CDR2 are MDHEN and SYDVKM. Here the CDR3 reads CASRETGGGAEAFF. CDR3 nucleotide sequence: TGTGCCAGCAGGGAGACAGGGGGCGGGGCTGAAGCTTTCTTT. Full variable domain (outside the CDR3, taken from reference TRBV28 and TRBJ1-1): DVKVTQSSRYLVKRTGEKVFLECVQDMDHENMFWYRQDPGLGLRLIYFSYDVKMKEKGDIPEGYSVSREKKERFSLILESASTNQTSMYLCASRETGGGAEAFFGQGTRLTVV.

This clone occurred once. This chain links TRBV27 with TRBJ1-2; tentative D call: TRBD1 (6 bases). The CDR3 sequence is 16 residues long. Between the trimmed V and J ends, which lost 0 bases and 4 bases, there was a span of 15 bases. CDR1 is MNHEY and CDR2 is SMNVEV in the germline V gene (reference sequence). DNA of the CDR3: TGTGCCAGCAGTTTATCGTCCGGGGACAATCGCTATGGCTACACCTTC. Its translation: CASSLSSGDNRYGYTF.

This chain links TRBV5-4 with TRBJ2-3; TRBD2 agrees at 7 bases. CDR3 size: 16 residues. Trimming cost V 3 bases and J 3 bases; bases outside gene matches: 10. CDR1 and CDR2 from the germline V gene are SGHNT and YYREEE (reference sequence). In DNA form, the CDR3 reads TGTGCCAGCAGCTCCTATCAGGGCGGGAGTACAGATACGCAGTATTTT. It translates to CASSSYQGGSTDTQYF.

The chain recombines TRBV6-5 with TRBJ2-2; 10 positions match TRBD1. The CDR3 extends over 13 amino acids. Germline V gene data show CDR1 as MNHEY and CDR2 as SVGAGI. Losses at the gene ends were 6 bases for V and 8 bases for J; bases not matched to a gene: 3. The CDR3 coding sequence is TGTGCCAGCAGGACAGGGGGCCGAGGGGAGCTGTTTTTT. This codes for CASRTGGRGELFF.

The chain has TRBV13 and TRBJ1-2, with 9 bases aligning to TRBD1. CDR1 is PRHDT and CDR2 is FYEKMQ in the germline V gene (reference sequence). After removal of 5 bases from V and 5 bases from J, the junction contained 3 bases not matched to a gene. The CDR3 length is 13 residues. CDR3 bases: TGTGCCAGCAGCAGGGACAGGGTTTATGGCTACACCTTC. It codes for CASSRDRVYGYTF.

This clone was counted once. This chain links TRBV18 with TRBJ1-2, with TRBD1 matching over 11 bases. The CDR3 loop spans 13 amino acids. The germline CDR1 and CDR2 sequences are KGHSH and LQKENI. With V trimmed by 3 bases and J by 6 bases, 0 bases remained unmatched. CDR3 bases: TGTGCCAGCTCACCGGGACAGGGGGATGGCTACACCTTC. This sequence encodes CASSPGQGDGYTF.

The V and J genes are TRBV7-7 and TRBJ2-1, with D maybe TRBD1 (5 bases). The CDR3 totals 15 residues. V lost 2 bases and J lost 8, with 16 bases in between. Germline CDR1 and CDR2: SSHAT and FNYEAQ (reference sequence). For the CDR3, the DNA is TGTGCCAGCAGCTTATGTCAGGGCTGCAGGGATGAGCAGTTCTTC. Translated, it gives CASSLCQGCRDEQFF. Using reference TRBV7-7 and TRBJ2-1 for the parts outside the CDR3, the full variable domain is GAGVSQSPRYKVTKRGQDVTLRCDPISSHATLYWYQQALGQGPEFLTYFNYEAQPDKSGLPSDRFSAERPEGSISTLTIQRTEQRDSAMYRCASSLCQGCRDEQFFGPGTRLTVL.

This chain connects TRBV7-9 to TRBJ2-7; D not resolved. CDR3 length: 13 amino acids. CDR1 and CDR2 from the germline V gene are SEHNR and FQNEAQ (reference sequence). V was pared by 4 bases and J by 6 bases, with 13 bases between. Here the CDR3 DNA reads TGTGCCAGCAGCTCCCTTCTTGAGTCCGAGCAGTACTTC. Its protein product is CASSSLLESEQYF.

CDR3 amino acids: CASRAGPNTEAFF. DNA of the CDR3: TGTGCCAGCAGAGCCGGTCCCAACACTGAAGCTTTCTTT. The chain has TRBV7-7 and TRBJ1-1; D not resolved. Trimming cost V 6 bases and J 2 bases, with 10 bases left between them. The germline gives CDR1 SSHAT, CDR2 FNYEAQ (reference sequence). This CDR3 comprises 13 residues.

The gene calls are TRBV4-1 and TRBJ2-1, with 7 bases that match TRBD1. The length of the CDR3 is 16 residues. Germline loops: CDR1 MGHRA, CDR2 YSYEKL. With 2 bases clipped from V and 4 bases from J, the junction kept 8 bases outside the gene matches. The chain's CDR3 is CASSQPRDSPYNEQFF. The CDR3 nucleotides read TGCGCCAGCAGCCAACCCCGGGACAGTCCTTACAATGAGCAGTTCTTC.

This clone showed up just a few times. This rearrangement joins TRBV6-1 to TRBJ1-2, with TRBD1 identical over 10 bases. V lost 5 bases to trimming and J lost 4 bases; unmatched junction nucleotides: 7. Per the germline V gene, CDR1 is MNHNS and CDR2 is SASEGT. The CDR3 consists of 15 residues. The chain's CDR3 is CASSSLGTGAYGYTF. The CDR3 region has the DNA TGTGCCAGCAGTTCCTTGGGGACAGGGGCCTATGGCTACACCTTC.

The V and J genes are TRBV30 and TRBJ1-2; 7 nucleotides align to TRBD1. Germline CDR1 GTSNPN, CDR2 SVGIG (reference sequence). CDR3 length: 13 residues. After removal of 4 bases from V and 2 bases from J, the junction contained 4 bases not matched to a gene. The CDR3 DNA sequence: TGTGCCTGGACCCGGGGACAGAACTATGGCTACACCTTC. As protein: CAWTRGQNYGYTF.

The CDR3 protein is CAGQKTWTGEYEQYF. The CDR3 DNA sequence: TGTGCCGGACAAAAAACTTGGACAGGGGAATACGAGCAGTACTTC. The V call is TRBV6-1, the J call TRBJ2-7; 9 nucleotides align to TRBD1. V lost 11 bases to trimming and J lost 4 bases; unmatched junction nucleotides: 15. Per germline, CDR1 MNHNS and CDR2 SASEGT. The CDR3 is made up of 15 amino acids.

The table lists this clone with a count of one. The chain links TRBV7-2 to TRBJ2-6; a weak D match, TRBD1 (6 bases). This CDR3 spans 16 amino acids. CDR1 is SGHTA and CDR2 is FQGNSA in the germline V gene. Trimming cost V 1 base and J 4 bases, with 11 bases left between them. For the CDR3, the DNA is TGTGCCAGCAGCTTAGGTCCAGGGGCCGGGGCCAACGTCCTGACTTTC. As protein: CASSLGPGAGANVLTF.

The chain links TRBV29-1 to TRBJ2-2, with TRBD2 matching 7 bases. The CDR3 totals 14 residues. CDR1 SQVTM and CDR2 ANQGSEA come from the germline V gene. With V trimmed by 6 bases and J by 3 bases, 7 bases remained unmatched. The CDR3 here is CSVWGGRDTGELFF. The DNA for the CDR3 is TGCAGCGTATGGGGGGGGAGGGACACCGGGGAGCTGTTTTTT.

This chain joins TRBV4-3 and TRBJ2-7, with a tentative D call TRBD1 (5 bases). CDR1 is LGHNA and CDR2 is YSLEER in the germline V gene. V gave up 4 bases and J gave up 5 bases, with 15 bases separating them. The CDR3 contains 14 residues. The CDR3 nucleotides read TGCGCCAGCAGCCGAAATCCCAGGGCCCACGAGCAGTACTTC. Protein sequence: CASSRNPRAHEQYF.

The chain is built from TRBV6-6 and TRBJ1-5; a weak D match, TRBD1 (5 bases). Trimming took off 4 bases at V and 4 bases at J, with 8 bases between the two ends. Germline CDR1 MNHNY, CDR2 SVGAGI (reference sequence). The CDR3 contains 13 residues. CDR3 residues: CASSSRENQPQHF. The CDR3 nucleotides are TGTGCCAGCAGTTCCAGGGAAAATCAGCCCCAGCATTTT.

This clone was detected a few times. V usage is TRBV5-1 and J usage is TRBJ1-2; 9 nucleotides line up with TRBD1. The junction had 7 bases not matched to a gene; V was cut back by 1 base and J by 6 bases. CDR1 is SGHRS, CDR2 YFSETQ, per germline. CDR3 length: 15 residues. The CDR3, as DNA: TGCGCCAGCAGCTTGACAGGGGGCTTGGTCGATGGCTACACCTTC. Translation gives CASSLTGGLVDGYTF.

The chain employs TRBV6-5 and TRBJ2-7, with D possibly matching TRBD2 (6 bases). The CDR3 runs 16 residues. Trimming pared 0 bases from V and 6 bases from J, leaving 18 bases between. Germline CDR1 is MNHEY and CDR2 is SVGAGI. The CDR3 loop reads CASSYSHPGLGPEQYF. In nucleotides, the CDR3 is TGTGCCAGCAGTTACTCTCATCCGGGACTCGGTCCCGAGCAGTACTTC.

The rearrangement joins TRBV18 to TRBJ2-7; a weak D match, TRBD2 (7 bases). Germline V gives CDR1 KGHSH, CDR2 LQKENI. The CDR3 is made up of 15 amino acids. V lost 3 bases and J lost 5, with 17 bases in between. CDR3 in amino acids: CASSPMGGAIHEQYF. In DNA, the CDR3 is TGTGCCAGCTCACCTATGGGGGGGGCCATCCACGAGCAGTACTTC.

V usage is TRBV4-1 and J usage is TRBJ2-5; D gene ambiguous. The CDR3 is made up of 14 amino acids. Germline CDR1 reads MGHRA; CDR2 reads YSYEKL. Trimming cost V 0 bases and J 5 bases, with 10 bases left between them. CDR3 sequence reads: CASSQELALETQYF. CDR3 coding DNA: TGCGCCAGCAGCCAAGAATTGGCCTTGGAGACCCAGTACTTC.

This chain links TRBV7-9 with TRBJ2-1; the match to TRBD2 covers 10 bases. The CDR3 is made up of 16 amino acids. Germline CDR1 reads SEHNR; CDR2 reads FQNEAQ (reference sequence). The J segment lost 4 bases and the V segment lost 4 bases, leaving 7 bases of the junction unmatched. The CDR3 loop reads CASSSTSGVLYNEQFF. The CDR3 DNA reads TGTGCCAGCAGCTCTACTAGCGGGGTCCTGTACAATGAGCAGTTCTTC.

The chain couples TRBV5-8 to TRBJ1-5; 7 bases match TRBD1. Trimming at V came to 4 bases and at J to 7 bases, leaving 8 bases not matched to a gene. The CDR3 runs to 14 residues. CDR1 SGHTS and CDR2 YDEGEE come from the germline V gene. CDR3 region: CASSKGQSKQPQHF. For the CDR3, the DNA is TGTGCCAGCAGCAAGGGACAGTCGAAACAGCCCCAGCATTTT.

This chain connects TRBV2 to TRBJ1-2; no firm D call. Germline CDR1 and CDR2: SNHLY and FYNNEI. The CDR3 sequence is 15 residues long. The V and J ends lost 1 base and 3 bases respectively, with 12 bases between them. CDR3 DNA sequence: TGTGCCAGCAGTGAAGTGGCCGGGGTTGACTATGGCTACACCTTC. This translates into CASSEVAGVDYGYTF. Drawing the rest from reference TRBV2 and TRBJ1-2, the complete variable domain is EPEVTQTPSHQVTQMGQEVILRCVPISNHLYFYWYRQILGQKVEFLVSFYNNEISEKSEIFDDQFSVERPDGSNFTLKIRSTKLEDSAMYFCASSEVAGVDYGYTFGSGTRLTVV.